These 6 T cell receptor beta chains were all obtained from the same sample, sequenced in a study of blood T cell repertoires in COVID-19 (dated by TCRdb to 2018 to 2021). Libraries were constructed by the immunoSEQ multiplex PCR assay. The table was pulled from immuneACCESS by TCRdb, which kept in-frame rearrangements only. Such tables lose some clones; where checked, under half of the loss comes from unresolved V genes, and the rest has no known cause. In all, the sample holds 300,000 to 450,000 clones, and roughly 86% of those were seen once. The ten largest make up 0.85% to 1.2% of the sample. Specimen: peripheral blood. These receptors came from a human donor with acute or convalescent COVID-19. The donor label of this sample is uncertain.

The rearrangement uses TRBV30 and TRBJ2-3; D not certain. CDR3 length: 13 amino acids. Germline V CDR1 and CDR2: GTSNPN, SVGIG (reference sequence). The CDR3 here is CASGGSHTDTQYF. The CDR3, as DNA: TGTGCTTCCGGCGGCTCGCACACAGATACGCAGTATTTT.

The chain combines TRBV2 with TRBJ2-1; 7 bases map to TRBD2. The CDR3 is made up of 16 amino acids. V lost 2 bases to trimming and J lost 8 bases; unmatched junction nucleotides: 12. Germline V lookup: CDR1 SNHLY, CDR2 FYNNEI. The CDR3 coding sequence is TGTGCCAGCAGTGAAAGGCGGGGGACCTACATTTATGAGCAGTTCTTC. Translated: CASSERRGTYIYEQFF.

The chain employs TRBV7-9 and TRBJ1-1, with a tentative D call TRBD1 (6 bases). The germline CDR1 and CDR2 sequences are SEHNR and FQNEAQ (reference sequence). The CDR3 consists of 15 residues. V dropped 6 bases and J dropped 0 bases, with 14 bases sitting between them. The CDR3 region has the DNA TGTGCCAGCAGTAGGGGGATAACGATGAACACTGAAGCTTTCTTT. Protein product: CASSRGITMNTEAFF.

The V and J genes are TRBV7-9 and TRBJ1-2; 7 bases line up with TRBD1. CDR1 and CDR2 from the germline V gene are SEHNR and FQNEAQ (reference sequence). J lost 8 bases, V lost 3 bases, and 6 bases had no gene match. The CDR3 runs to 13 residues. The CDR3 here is CASSFLGTDGYTF. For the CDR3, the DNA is TGTGCCAGCAGCTTCCTTGGGACAGACGGCTACACCTTC. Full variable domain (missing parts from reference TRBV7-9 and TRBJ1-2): DTGVSQNPRHKITKRGQNVTFRCDPISEHNRLYWYRQTLGQGPEFLTYFQNEAQLEKSRLLSDRFSAERPKGSFSTLEIQRTEQGDSAMYLCASSFLGTDGYTFGSGTRLTVV.

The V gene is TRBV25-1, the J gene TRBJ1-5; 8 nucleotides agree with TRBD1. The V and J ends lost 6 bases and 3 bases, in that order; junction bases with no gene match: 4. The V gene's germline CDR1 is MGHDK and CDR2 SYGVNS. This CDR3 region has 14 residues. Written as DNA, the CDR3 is TGTGCCAGCAGCCCGACAGGGGCCAATCAGCCCCAGCATTTT. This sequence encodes CASSPTGANQPQHF. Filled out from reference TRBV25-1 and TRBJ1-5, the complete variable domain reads EADIYQTPRYLVIGTGKKITLECSQTMGHDKMYWYQQDPGMELHLIHYSYGVNSTEKGDLSSESTVSRIRTEHFPLTLESARPSHTSQYLCASSPTGANQPQHFGDGTRLSIL.

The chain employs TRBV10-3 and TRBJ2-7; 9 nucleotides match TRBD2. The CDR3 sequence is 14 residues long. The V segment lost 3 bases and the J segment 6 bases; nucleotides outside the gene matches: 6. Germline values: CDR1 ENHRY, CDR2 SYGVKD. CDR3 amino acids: CAISDLSGSLEQYF. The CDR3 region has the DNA TGTGCCATCAGTGATCTTAGCGGGAGCCTCGAGCAGTACTTC.